This T cell receptor beta chain was observed in a study of blood T cells in healthy people across ages. Study as a whole: Capture via template switching afforded approximately one barcoded beta molecule per two T cells.

The use of a sample-barcoded 5' primer and a J-beta primer mix characterized a second PCR of roughly 6 to 11 cycles. TCRdb reprocessed the 5' RACE reads via MiXCR and lists one record per CDR3 protein. Among around 1,600,000 distinct CDR3 sequences listed, about 45% were seen once. Regarding the study as a whole: TCR beta diversity, measured per million T cells, fell in a roughly linear way with age.

The germline V gene encodes CDR1 DFQATT and CDR2 SNEGSKA (reference sequence). Trimming took off 3 bases at V and 8 bases at J, with 12 bases between the two ends. The CDR3 spans 12 residues. The people who gave samples were healthy Caucasians from Russia, aged roughly 6 to 100. With each sample, at least 5 micrograms of total RNA were extracted. Points on this clonotype: As yet, its antigen is unknown.

The source is a woman aged 18-29 years in good health. The J gene is TRBJ2-3, the V gene TRBV20-1; D is perhaps TRBD2 (5 bases). The sequenced sample was blood. CDR3 DNA sequence: TGCAGTGCTAGCCCCGACGCGGGTACGCAGTATTTT. Its translation is CSASPDAGTQYF.